This T cell receptor (beta chain) came from a study of blood T cells in healthy people across ages. Every sample yielded at least 6.5 million isolated PBMCs. Sample-barcoded 5' priming and a J-beta primer mix drove a second PCR of roughly 7 to 11 cycles. MiXCR, applied by TCRdb to the 5' RACE reads, yields one record per CDR3 protein. The table lists some 1.8 million distinct CDR3 sequences, approximately 39% of them singletons, with roughly 24% in the top ten. The ends were cut back, 2 bases at V and 6 bases at J, with 9 bases in the middle. The CDR3 spans 13 residues. Germline V gives CDR1 SGHTA, CDR2 FQGTGA.

The source material was blood. The chain recombines TRBV7-3 with TRBJ2-3; possible D gene TRBD2, 5 bases. The TCR comes from a human donor in good health. CDR3 sequence (DNA): TGTGCCAGCAGCTTACTAGCATGGGATACGCAGTATTTT. Its protein product is CASSLLAWDTQYF.